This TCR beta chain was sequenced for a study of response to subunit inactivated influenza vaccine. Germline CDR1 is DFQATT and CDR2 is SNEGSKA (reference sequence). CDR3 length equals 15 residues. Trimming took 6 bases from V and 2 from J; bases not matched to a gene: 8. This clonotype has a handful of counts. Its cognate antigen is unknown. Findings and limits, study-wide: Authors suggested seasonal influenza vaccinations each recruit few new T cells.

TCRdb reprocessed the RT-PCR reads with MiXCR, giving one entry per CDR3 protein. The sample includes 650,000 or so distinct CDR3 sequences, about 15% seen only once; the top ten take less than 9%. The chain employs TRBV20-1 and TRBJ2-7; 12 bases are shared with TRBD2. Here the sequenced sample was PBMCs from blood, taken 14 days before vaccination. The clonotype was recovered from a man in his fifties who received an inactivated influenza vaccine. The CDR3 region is CSAGGLAGKAYEQYF. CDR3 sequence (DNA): TGCAGTGCCGGCGGACTAGCGGGAAAAGCCTACGAGCAGTACTTC.